Listed here are 6 T cell receptor beta chains from one sample, sequenced in a study of Ad26.COV2.S vaccination and SARS-CoV-2 variants. Clones were read by immunoSEQ multiplex PCR, and TCRdb kept only the in-frame ones, dropping some. Here the sample spans approximately 340,000 clones, 85% being singletons. The treatment is: some 20 received Ad26.COV2.S at low or high dose, single or two shots; several received placebo; per-sample allocation not given. Each sample was drawn 63 days after the first injection (of vaccine or placebo). This material consisted of peripheral blood, taken in a trial of Ad26.COV2.S vaccine versus placebo. The receptors here all came from a person aged 18 to 65 who received the Ad26.COV2.S COVID-19 vaccine or a placebo.

This clone was counted between two and nine times. This sample includes further DNA sequences coding for the same CDR3. The chain recombines TRBV5-5 with TRBJ1-2; 8 bases line up with TRBD1. This CDR3 is built from 13 residues. The V gene's germline CDR1 is SGHKS and CDR2 YYEKEE (reference sequence). V trimming: 2 bases; J trimming: 8 bases; junction bases outside the gene matches: 5. The CDR3 loop is CASSFDRGLGYTF. CDR3 in DNA: TGTGCCAGCAGCTTTGACAGGGGATTGGGCTACACCTTC.

This sequence joins TRBV9 and TRBJ2-7; D is ambiguous. With 7 bases removed from V and 0 bases from J, the gap between germline ends came to 17 bases. Germline V CDR1 and CDR2: SGDLS, YYNGEE. The CDR3 contains 15 residues. The CDR3 protein is CASGTRNPSSYEQYF. In DNA form, the CDR3 reads TGTGCCAGCGGCACCCGAAACCCTAGCTCCTACGAGCAGTACTTC.

J is TRBJ2-3 and V is TRBV27; maybe TRBD2 (6 bases). This CDR3 region has 17 residues. V was shortened by 2 bases and J by 1 base, with 16 bases between the two germline ends. The V gene's germline CDR1 is MNHEY and CDR2 SMNVEV (reference sequence). CDR3 sequence: CASSLGWGVSGTDTQYF. The CDR3 DNA follows: TGTGCCAGCAGTTTAGGATGGGGGGTATCGGGCACAGATACGCAGTATTTT.

The chain carries TRBV19 and TRBJ2-7; 11 bases match TRBD2. The CDR3 runs to 15 residues. CDR1 and CDR2 from the germline V gene are LNHDA and SQIVND (reference sequence). After removal of 6 bases from V and 4 bases from J, the junction contained 8 bases not matched to a gene. This CDR3 is CASRKSGTSGYEQYF. The CDR3 nucleotides read TGTGCCAGTAGAAAATCCGGGACTAGCGGTTACGAGCAGTACTTC.

The V and J genes are TRBV7-9 and TRBJ1-3; 9 bases fit TRBD1. This CDR3 is 16 amino acids long. The germline gives CDR1 SEHNR, CDR2 FQNEAQ (reference sequence). The ends lost 3 bases at V and 2 bases at J; junction bases unmatched: 5. In nucleotides, the CDR3 is TGTGCCAGCAGCTTTACCCGGGACAGGGCTGGAAACACCATATATTTT. Encoded protein: CASSFTRDRAGNTIYF.

In this sample, this clone turned up once. The chain combines TRBV9 with TRBJ2-3, with D possibly TRBD1 on 6 matching bases. CDR3 length equals 15 residues. From germline, CDR1 is SGDLS and CDR2 YYNGEE. Deletions cut 0 bases from V and 0 bases from J, with 8 bases between. The CDR3 coding sequence is TGTGCCAGCAGCGTAGCTACAGGGAGCACAGATACGCAGTATTTT. Its protein product is CASSVATGSTDTQYF.